Listed here are 18 T cell receptor beta chains from one sample, sequenced in a study of blood T cells in healthy people across ages. A second 7 to 11 cycle PCR used barcoded and J-beta primers. TCRdb processed the 5' RACE reads anew with MiXCR; each CDR3 protein has one entry. Among 700,000 or so distinct CDR3 sequences listed, 40% to 50% were seen once. Sequences were obtained from blood. The receptors derive from an elderly man in good health.

As for this clonotype: A much larger clone lies a single base off, so this may be a read error. The rearrangement uses TRBV29-1 and TRBJ2-7; D gene ambiguous. V was clipped by 6 bases and J by 2 bases, with 11 bases between them. Germline CDR1 reads SQVTM; CDR2 reads ANQGSEA. This CDR3 spans 12 amino acids. The CDR3 DNA reads TGCAGCGTCGGCAATACGGCCTACGAGCAGTACTTC. Translated: CSVGNTAYEQYF.

The rearrangement links TRBV20-1 to TRBJ2-5, with 11 bases identical to TRBD2. Germline V gene data show CDR1 as DFQATT and CDR2 as SNEGSKA (reference sequence). The CDR3 covers 15 residues. After removal of 2 bases from V and 3 bases from J, the junction contained 5 bases not matched to a gene. CDR3 DNA: TGCAGTGCTAGACCCGGGACTAGCGGAAAAGAGACCCAGTACTTC. Residues: CSARPGTSGKETQYF.

The chain is built from TRBV7-2 and TRBJ2-5, with 8 bases matching TRBD1. The V gene's germline CDR1 is SGHTA and CDR2 FQGNSA. The CDR3 spans 15 residues. V lost 1 base, J lost 5 bases, and 6 bases stayed unmatched. This CDR3 reads CASSLVPRGRETQYF. The CDR3 nucleotides read TGTGCCAGCAGCTTAGTACCCAGGGGGCGGGAGACCCAGTACTTC.

There are a few counts of this clonotype. This chain connects TRBV12-3 or TRBV12-4 to TRBJ2-3; maybe TRBD2 (6 bases). CDR3 size: 17 residues. The V and J ends lost 4 bases and 0 bases respectively, with 17 bases between them. The CDR3 spells CASSSAGALTSTDTQYF. In DNA, the CDR3 is TGTGCCAGCAGTTCAGCGGGCGCCCTCACTAGCACAGATACGCAGTATTTT.

The genes are TRBV20-1 and TRBJ2-2; D call uncertain. This CDR3 region has 15 residues. Germline V lookup: CDR1 DFQATT, CDR2 SNEGSKA (reference sequence). The V gene lost 2 bases and the J gene lost 0 bases, with 10 bases spanning the gap. CDR3: CSARLGRTNTGELFF. For the CDR3, the DNA is TGCAGTGCTAGATTAGGGCGGACGAACACCGGGGAGCTGTTTTTT.

This clonotype showed up just a few times. The chain couples TRBV5-1 to TRBJ2-5; D unclear. CDR1 is SGHRS and CDR2 is YFSETQ in the germline V gene. Trimming took 0 bases from V and 5 from J, leaving 11 bases between them. This CDR3 has 14 residues. The CDR3 coding sequence is TGCGCCAGCAGCTTGGATGTCAGGTCGGAGACCCAGTACTTC. This encodes CASSLDVRSETQYF.

This clonotype was recorded at least ten times. The V and J genes are TRBV10-3 and TRBJ2-4; 11 bases match TRBD2. The length of the CDR3 is 14 residues. Germline CDR1 ENHRY, CDR2 SYGVKD. With 6 bases clipped from V and 8 bases from J, the junction kept 6 bases outside the gene matches. The CDR3 DNA reads TGTGCCATCAGAGGGACTAGCGGTGATGACATTCAGTACTTC. Protein: CAIRGTSGDDIQYF.

A few counts support this clonotype. V gene TRBV24-1 combines with J gene TRBJ2-4; D perhaps matches TRBD1 (5 bases). CDR1 is KGHDR, CDR2 SFDVKD, per germline. CDR3 length equals 15 residues. Trimming removed 10 bases at V and 8 bases at J, with 23 bases between. The CDR3 DNA follows: TGTGCCACTAGCCATAACCCCCCAGCCAGGGACATTCAGTACTTC. It codes for CATSHNPPARDIQYF.

The J gene is TRBJ1-2, the V gene TRBV6-1, with a weak D call TRBD1 (5 bases). This CDR3 is built from 13 residues. V was clipped by 6 bases and J by 8 bases, with 16 bases between them. Per the germline V gene, CDR1 is MNHNS and CDR2 is SASEGT. DNA of the CDR3: TGTGCCAGCAGCAGGGATTACAGCCGCGGCTACACCTTC. It translates to CASSRDYSRGYTF.

This chain links TRBV6-5 with TRBJ2-1, with D possibly being TRBD1 (5 bases). Per germline, CDR1 MNHEY and CDR2 SVGAGI. The CDR3 has 15 residues. V gave up 2 bases and J gave up 1 base, with 9 bases separating them. CDR3 region: CASSYAKGSYNEQFF. The CDR3 DNA follows: TGTGCCAGCAGTTACGCGAAGGGGTCCTACAATGAGCAGTTCTTC.

A single count supports this clonotype. V is TRBV12-3 or TRBV12-4 and J is TRBJ1-1; TRBD1 aligns across 8 bases. This CDR3 region has 14 residues. V was clipped by 3 bases and J by 5 bases; unmatched bases: 5. For the CDR3, the DNA is TGTGCCAGCAGTTTCACAGGGGGAATGACTGAAGCTTTCTTT. Encoded protein: CASSFTGGMTEAFF.

The V call is TRBV20-1, the J call TRBJ2-6, with 7 positions matching TRBD2. V trimming: 3 bases; J trimming: 0 bases; junction bases outside the gene matches: 11. The CDR3 runs 18 residues. CDR1 and CDR2 (germline): DFQATT, SNEGSKA (reference sequence). CDR3: CSARTPTGGNSGANVLTF. As DNA, the CDR3 is TGCAGTGCTAGGACCCCCACGGGGGGAAACTCTGGGGCCAACGTCCTGACTTTC.

At least ten counts were recorded for this clonotype. The J gene is TRBJ2-1, the V gene TRBV5-1; 8 bases fit TRBD2. Germline V gene data show CDR1 as SGHRS and CDR2 as YFSETQ. The V and J ends lost 1 base and 5 bases, in that order; junction bases with no gene match: 2. The CDR3 totals 14 residues. The CDR3 spells CASSLTSGHNEQFF. CDR3 DNA sequence: TGCGCCAGCAGCTTGACTAGCGGCCACAATGAGCAGTTCTTC.

This clonotype was detected a few times. The chain has TRBV20-1 and TRBJ1-4; no clear D gene. The germline gives CDR1 DFQATT, CDR2 SNEGSKA (reference sequence). This CDR3 has 13 residues. V gave up 6 bases and J gave up 3 bases, with 11 bases separating them. This chain's CDR3 is CSAALRPNEKLFF. CDR3 nucleotide sequence: TGCAGTGCCGCGCTTCGCCCTAATGAAAAACTGTTTTTT.

The chain has TRBV2 and TRBJ2-3; tentative D call: TRBD1 (6 bases). The germline V and J ends were trimmed by 8 bases and 5 bases, with 14 bases remaining between them. From germline, CDR1 is SNHLY and CDR2 FYNNEI. CDR3 size: 13 residues. CDR3 bases: TGTGCCAGCGGGACAACCAATGTAGATACGCAGTATTTT. Its translation: CASGTTNVDTQYF.

This clonotype was seen more than once but under ten times. This chain connects TRBV6-1 to TRBJ2-1; 8 positions agree with TRBD2. CDR3 length: 15 amino acids. J was trimmed by 4 bases and V by 4 bases; bases with no gene match: 6. The germline V gene has CDR1 MNHNS and CDR2 SASEGT. CDR3 DNA: TGTGCCAGCAGTGGACAGCGGGAGACGTACAATGAGCAGTTCTTC. It translates to CASSGQRETYNEQFF.

This sequence joins TRBV28 and TRBJ1-5; 8 bases align to TRBD1. The CDR3 length is 15 residues. Trimming removed 8 bases from V and 2 bases from J; junction bases left unmatched: 8. Germline CDR1 and CDR2: MDHEN and SYDVKM. CDR3 sequence: CASEKQGGGNQPQHF. CDR3 in DNA: TGTGCCAGCGAAAAACAGGGGGGCGGCAATCAGCCCCAGCATTTT. Full variable domain (missing parts from reference TRBV28 and TRBJ1-5): DVKVTQSSRYLVKRTGEKVFLECVQDMDHENMFWYRQDPGLGLRLIYFSYDVKMKEKGDIPEGYSVSREKKERFSLILESASTNQTSMYLCASEKQGGGNQPQHFGDGTRLSIL.

About this clonotype: As the CDR3 is not closed by the conserved phenylalanine or tryptophan, this likely results from a read error. CDR3 nucleotide sequence: TGTGCCAGCAGTATTCAGTTCTCTGGAAACACCATATATATT. This encodes CASSIQFSGNTIYI. The gene calls are TRBV2 and TRBJ1-3; D uncertain. The ends were cut back, 5 bases at V and 0 bases at J, with 8 bases in the middle. This CDR3 region has 14 residues. Germline V gene data show CDR1 as SNHLY and CDR2 as FYNNEI.